This T cell receptor beta chain was obtained from a study of cytotoxic CD8 clonotypes in ibrutinib-treated CLL. About the research overall: Average yields of 255,043 productive templates and 94,082 productive rearrangements characterized the samples.

The data were produced by immunoSEQ multiplex PCR, yet TCRdb's version contains in-frame clones alone and is incomplete. The sample has 270,000 or so clones, around 69% seen once. Worth noting for this clone: What it binds is unknown.

Study outcomes and limitations: Having risen at ibrutinib response, clonality had fallen back toward baseline by progression. Public clonotypes showed up rarely, and on treatment they shrank or held steady.

Cryopreserved PBMCs yielded approximately 2 micrograms of genomic DNA for TCR beta libraries. This TCR was sampled from a human donor with chronic lymphocytic leukemia. Source: PBMCs, taken at disease progression, from a patient treated with ibrutinib.

CDR3 residues: CASSGRRPDTQYF. The CDR3 bases are TGTGCCAGCAGCGGAAGGAGGCCAGATACGCAGTATTTT. The chain recombines TRBV11-3 with TRBJ2-3; D possibly corresponds to TRBD2 (5 bases). The germline gives CDR1 SGHNT, CDR2 YENEEA. The CDR3 contains 13 residues. With 5 bases removed from V and 4 bases from J, the gap between germline ends came to 10 bases.